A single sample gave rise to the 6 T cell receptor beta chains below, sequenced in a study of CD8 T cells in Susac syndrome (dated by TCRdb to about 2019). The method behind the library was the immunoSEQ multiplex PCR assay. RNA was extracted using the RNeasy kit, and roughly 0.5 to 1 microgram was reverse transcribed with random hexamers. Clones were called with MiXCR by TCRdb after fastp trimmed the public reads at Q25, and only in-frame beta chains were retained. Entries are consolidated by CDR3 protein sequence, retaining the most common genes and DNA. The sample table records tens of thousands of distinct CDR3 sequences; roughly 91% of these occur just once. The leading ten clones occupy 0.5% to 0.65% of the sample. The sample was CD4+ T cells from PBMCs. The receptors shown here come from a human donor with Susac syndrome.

In DNA form, the CDR3 reads TGTGCCAGCAGCTTAGGGGCTAGCTCCTACAATGAGCAGTTCTTC. It translates to CASSLGASSYNEQFF. The rearrangement links TRBV11-3 to TRBJ2-1; D not resolved. The V gene's germline CDR1 is SGHNT and CDR2 YENEEA. The CDR3 totals 15 residues. V was trimmed by 1 base and J by 0 bases, leaving 7 bases between them.

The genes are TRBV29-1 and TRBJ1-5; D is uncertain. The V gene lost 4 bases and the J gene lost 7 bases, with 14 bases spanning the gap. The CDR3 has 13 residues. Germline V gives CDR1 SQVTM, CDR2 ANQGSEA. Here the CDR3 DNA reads TGCAGCGTTGTAAGGCAGGCGGGCCAGCCCCAGCATTTT. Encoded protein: CSVVRQAGQPQHF.

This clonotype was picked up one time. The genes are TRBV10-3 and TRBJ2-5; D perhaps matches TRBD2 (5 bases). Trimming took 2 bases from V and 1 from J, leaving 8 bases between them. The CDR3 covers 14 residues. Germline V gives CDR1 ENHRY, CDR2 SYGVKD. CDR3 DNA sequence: TGTGCCATCAGTGAGGGTAGCGTCCAAGAGACCCAGTACTTC. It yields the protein CAISEGSVQETQYF.

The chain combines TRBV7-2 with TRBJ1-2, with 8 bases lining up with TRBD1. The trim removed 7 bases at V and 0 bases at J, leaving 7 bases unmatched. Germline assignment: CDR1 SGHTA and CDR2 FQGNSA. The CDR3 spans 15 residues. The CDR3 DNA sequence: TGTGCCAGCACCGGGGGGACAGGAGCTAACTATGGCTACACCTTC. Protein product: CASTGGTGANYGYTF.

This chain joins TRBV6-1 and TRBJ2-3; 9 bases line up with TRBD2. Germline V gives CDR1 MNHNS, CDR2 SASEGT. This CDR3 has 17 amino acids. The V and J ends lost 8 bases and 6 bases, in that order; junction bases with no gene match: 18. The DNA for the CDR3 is TGTGCCAGCGCCTCGACGGTAGCGGGAGCTAGTGGGGATACGCAGTATTTT. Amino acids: CASASTVAGASGDTQYF.

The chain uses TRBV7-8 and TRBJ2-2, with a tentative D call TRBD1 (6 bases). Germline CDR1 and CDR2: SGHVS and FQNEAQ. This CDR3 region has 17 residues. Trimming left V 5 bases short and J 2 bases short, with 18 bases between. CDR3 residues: CASSPFIGTFNTGELFF. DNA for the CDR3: TGTGCCAGCAGCCCCTTCATCGGGACATTTAACACCGGGGAGCTGTTTTTT.